The sequence of this TCR beta chain was determined in a study of beta chain features in type 1 diabetes. Study-wide results and limits: Moderate but significant shortening of TCRB CDR3s was recorded in all four CD4+ subsets from Type 1 diabetes patients.

This clone has only a few counts. Its antigen is currently unknown. The CDR3 runs 16 residues. J gave up 0 bases and V 4 bases, and 7 bases lay outside the gene matches. CDR1 is SGHRS, CDR2 YFSETQ, per germline. Sequencing targeted expressed TCRB transcripts, as all isolated RNA had been reverse transcribed. Only in-frame clones appear in the TCRdb table, and some are missing; sequencing was by immunoSEQ multiplex PCR. The sample shows roughly 150,000 clones, about 10% of them seen only once. This clonotype originated in a woman aged 30 to 39 with type 1 diabetes. The chain has TRBV5-1 and TRBJ2-1; 7 bases are a match to TRBD1. The source material was central memory CD4+ T cells from blood. The chain's CDR3 is CASSTEQGPSYNEQFF. DNA of the CDR3: TGCGCCAGCAGCACGGAACAGGGGCCCTCCTACAATGAGCAGTTCTTC.